The entry below describes one TCR beta chain. The repertoire was sequenced with immunoSEQ multiplex PCR; TCRdb's copy has only in-frame clones and lacks some. The sample includes approximately 530,000 clones, 90% to 96% of them seen just once. These data originate in a study of shared clonotypes between healthy human individuals. For the study at large: A couple of female and a few male donors aged 18 to 49 were enrolled.

This CDR3 contains 14 residues. Germline assignment: CDR1 MNHNY and CDR2 SVGAGI (reference sequence). V shed 6 bases and J 5 bases; nucleotides not matched to a gene: 6. The chain employs TRBV6-6 and TRBJ2-7, with 11 nucleotides matching TRBD1. This TCR was recovered from a woman aged 30 to 39 in good health. Sequences were obtained from naive CD4+ T cells sorted from blood. The sample's subset: CD45RA+ positively selected. CDR3 in amino acids: CASRMDRGPHEQYF. DNA for the CDR3: TGTGCCAGCAGGATGGACAGGGGGCCCCACGAGCAGTACTTC.